One T cell receptor (beta chain) is described in this entry. Its antigen is still unknown. TCRdb's copy holds only in-frame clones and misses some; the assay was immunoSEQ multiplex PCR. The table shows about 51,000 clones, with 88% occurring only once. This entry belongs to a study of OX40 agonist ivuxolimab in advanced cancers. Across the study: Patients were given ivuxolimab, an antibody that agonizes OX40 (CD134).

The V end lost 6 bases, the J end lost 9 bases, and 14 bases lay between the germline ends. The CDR3 runs to 12 residues. CDR1 and CDR2 from the germline V gene are SGDLS and YYNGEE. Broader study findings: The study found that CD8+ T cells averaged more expanded clones than CD4+.

This receptor was identified in an adult with an advanced solid tumor such as melanoma, head and neck, liver or kidney cancer. The V call is TRBV9, the J call TRBJ2-3; the D gene could be TRBD1 or TRBD2 (6 bases each). The sequenced sample was CD4+ or CD8+ T cells sorted from blood, obtained in a trial of the OX40 agonist ivuxolimab. The CDR3 loop is CASNLGAGTQYF. CDR3 coding DNA: TGTGCCAGCAACTTGGGGGCGGGGACGCAGTATTTT. The variable domain in full, with the rest retrieved from reference TRBV9 and TRBJ2-3, is DSGVTQTPKHLITATGQRVTLRCSPRSGDLSVYWYQQSLDQGLQFLIQYYNGEERAKGNILERFSAQQFPDLHSELNLSSLELGDSALYFCASNLGAGTQYFGPGTRLTVL.